Listed below are T cell receptor beta chains from one sample, sequenced in a study of OX40 agonist ivuxolimab in advanced cancers. Assay: immunoSEQ multiplex PCR; the TCRdb copy retains only in-frame clones and omits some. The sample lists about 66,000 clones, roughly 76% seen once, with about 1.6% in the top ten. Sample: CD4+ or CD8+ T cells sorted from blood, taken in a trial of the OX40 agonist ivuxolimab. These receptors came from an adult with an advanced solid tumor such as melanoma, head and neck, liver or kidney cancer. Each CDR3 is given with its conserved first and last residue. A D gene is named only where the DNA matches it firmly. For some rows the clone size is stated as once, few or many, or as a class when expanded; others skip it.

J gene | clone size | V gene | D gene | CDR3 length | CDR3 protein | CDR3 DNA
TRBJ2-1 | NA | TRBV29-1 | NA | 16 | CSVVWSLAEAYNEQFF | TGCAGCGTAGTCTGGAGTTTGGCCGAAGCGTACAATGAGCAGTTCTTC
TRBJ2-1 | NA | TRBV6-1 | NA | 15 | CASRASEGSHNEQFF | TGTGCCAGCAGGGCCTCGGAGGGATCCCACAATGAGCAGTTCTTC
TRBJ2-5 | NA | TRBV5-1 | NA | 13 | CASSLPQRETQYF | TGCGCCAGCAGCTTGCCTCAGCGAGAGACCCAGTACTTC
TRBJ1-2 | NA | TRBV6-6 | NA | 16 | CASSPPPGFINYGYTF | TGTGCCAGCAGTCCCCCCCCAGGCTTTATTAACTATGGCTACACCTTC
TRBJ2-1 | NA | TRBV5-1 | TRBD2 | 14 | CASSLLGLGDEQFF | TGCGCCAGCAGCTTGCTGGGACTAGGGGACGAGCAGTTCTTC
TRBJ2-1 | NA | TRBV5-1 | NA | 14 | CASSLDPGTQEQFF | TGCGCCAGCAGCTTGGACCCAGGGACACAAGAGCAGTTCTTC
TRBJ1-4 | NA | TRBV5-1 | NA | 16 | CASSFLGERPNEKLFF | TGCGCCAGCAGCTTTTTAGGGGAGAGGCCTAATGAAAAACTGTTTTTT
TRBJ2-5 | NA | TRBV5-8 | TRBD1 | 16 | CASSFGNRGRGETQYF | TGTGCCAGCAGCTTCGGGAACAGGGGGCGCGGGGAGACCCAGTACTTC
TRBJ2-1 | NA | TRBV30 | TRBD2 | 17 | CAWSALNGLALGDEQFF | TGTGCCTGGAGCGCACTTAATGGACTAGCCCTAGGCGATGAGCAGTTCTTC
TRBJ2-5 | NA | TRBV6-5 | NA | 14 | CASSYLQTTETQYF | TGTGCCAGCAGTTACCTGCAGACCACGGAGACCCAGTACTTC
TRBJ2-5 | NA | TRBV9 | NA | 15 | CASSVGGAKGETQYF | TGTGCCAGCAGCGTAGGGGGGGCGAAGGGAGAGACCCAGTACTTC
TRBJ2-7 | NA | TRBV30 | NA | 14 | CAWKLKVTSYEQYF | TGTGCCTGGAAATTGAAAGTGACCTCCTACGAGCAGTACTTC
TRBJ2-5 | once | TRBV2 | TRBD2 | 16 | CASTRRLAGAYETQYF | TGTGCCAGCACCCGGAGGCTAGCGGGAGCGTACGAGACCCAGTACTTC
TRBJ2-7 | NA | TRBV7-9 | NA | 12 | CASSLDPYEQYF | TGTGCCAGCAGCCTCGACCCCTACGAGCAGTACTTC
TRBJ2-3 | NA | TRBV7-7 | TRBD2 | 16 | CASSMGLAGATDTQYF | TGTGCTAGCAGCATGGGACTAGCGGGAGCCACAGATACGCAGTATTTT
TRBJ2-7 | NA | TRBV6-1 | TRBD1 | 13 | CASGQGPIYEQYF | TGTGCCAGCGGACAGGGCCCCATCTACGAGCAGTACTTC
TRBJ1-6 | NA | TRBV2 | NA | 16 | CASSVGGSSYNSPLHF | TGTGCCAGCAGTGTGGGAGGGAGCTCCTATAATTCACCCCTCCACTTT
TRBJ2-1 | NA | TRBV7-9 | TRBD1 | 15 | CASSHRDRGGNEQFF | TGTGCCAGCAGCCACCGGGACAGGGGGGGCAATGAGCAGTTCTTC
TRBJ1-1 | NA | TRBV6-5 | NA | 13 | CASRGWGNTEAFF | TGTGCCAGCAGGGGTTGGGGGAACACTGAAGCTTTCTTT
TRBJ2-7 | NA | TRBV11-1 | NA | 16 | CASSLGRMTSSYEQYF | TGTGCCAGCAGCTTAGGTAGGATGACTAGCTCCTACGAGCAGTACTTC
TRBJ2-3 | NA | TRBV7-8 | TRBD1 | 17 | CASSRPRGTGRLDTQYF | TGTGCCAGCAGCCGCCCCCGGGGGACAGGGCGCTTAGATACGCAGTATTTT
TRBJ1-2 | few | TRBV30 | TRBD1 | 13 | CASSATGFYGYTF | TGTGCCTCCTCCGCGACAGGGTTCTATGGCTACACCTTC
TRBJ2-3 | NA | TRBV10-3 | NA | 13 | CAILGGDTDTQYF | TGTGCCATTCTAGGGGGGGACACAGATACGCAGTATTTT
TRBJ1-6 | NA | TRBV2 | TRBD1 | 14 | CASTSGQFFSPLHF | TGTGCCAGCACCTCGGGACAGTTTTTTTCACCCCTCCACTTT
TRBJ2-7 | NA | TRBV11-2 | NA | 13 | CASSRTGSYEQYF | TGTGCCAGCAGCCGGACCGGCTCCTACGAGCAGTACTTC
TRBJ2-3 | NA | TRBV27 | TRBD1 | 16 | CASSITGGLGLDTQYF | TGTGCCAGCAGTATCACAGGGGGCCTAGGTTTAGATACGCAGTATTTT
TRBJ2-3 | few | TRBV5-6 | TRBD2 | 14 | CASSRTREADTQYF | TGTGCCAGCAGCCGGACCCGGGAGGCAGATACGCAGTATTTT
TRBJ1-5 | NA | TRBV28 | NA | 13 | CVAQGNAHQPQHF | TGTGTTGCACAGGGAAATGCCCATCAGCCCCAGCATTTT
TRBJ2-3 | NA | TRBV6-1 | NA | 14 | CASKEGLSTDTQYF | TGTGCCAGCAAAGAGGGCTTGAGCACAGATACGCAGTATTTT